Following are 13 T cell receptor beta chains from one sample sequenced in a study of cytomegalovirus exposure and HLA in healthy donors. Produced via immunoSEQ multiplex PCR; TCRdb's table is partial and in-frame only. The sample lists approximately 150,000 clones; 85% to 90% were seen once. The sequenced material came from PBMCs. These receptors all come from a man aged 18 to 29 in good health and CMV-seropositive.

CDR3 sequence (DNA): TGTGCCTGGAGTGGGACTAGAGATACGCAGTATTTT. Translation gives CAWSGTRDTQYF. This sequence joins TRBV30 and TRBJ2-3, with 7 bases lining up with TRBD2. The germline V gene has CDR1 GTSNPN and CDR2 SVGIG (reference sequence). Trimming took 1 base from V and 5 from J; bases not matched to a gene: 0. This CDR3 comprises 12 residues.

V and J are TRBV5-1 and TRBJ2-3, with D perhaps TRBD1 (6 bases). Germline CDR1 is SGHRS and CDR2 is YFSETQ. V lost 4 bases and J 2 bases, leaving 14 bases between the germline ends. The CDR3 sequence is 15 residues long. CDR3 in amino acids: CASSVQQGPTDTQYF. CDR3 in DNA: TGCGCCAGCAGCGTACAACAGGGTCCCACAGATACGCAGTATTTT.

This clone was seen more than once but under ten times. The rearrangement links TRBV19 to TRBJ1-5; 10 nucleotides align to TRBD1. Trimming took 7 bases from V and 9 from J; bases not matched to a gene: 6. The CDR3 sequence is 13 residues long. Germline V lookup: CDR1 LNHDA, CDR2 SQIVND (reference sequence). CDR3 loop: CASTGQGHLPQHF. The DNA of the CDR3 is TGTGCCAGTACGGGACAGGGGCATCTGCCCCAGCATTTT.

CDR3 region: CASSPFLAGEDEQFF. The CDR3 nucleotides are TGTGCCAGCAGCCCTTTCTTAGCGGGAGAAGATGAGCAGTTCTTC. The chain joins TRBV7-8 to TRBJ2-1; TRBD2 agrees at 9 bases. The germline V gene encodes CDR1 SGHVS and CDR2 FQNEAQ. CDR3 length equals 15 residues. V lost 5 bases and J lost 8; bases outside the gene matches: 10.

The table lists this clone with a count of one. The CDR3 sequence is CASSGEYNSPLHF. Here the CDR3 DNA reads TGTGCCAGCAGCGGAGAATATAATTCACCCCTCCACTTT. The gene calls are TRBV9 and TRBJ1-6; D gene unclear. Per the germline V gene, CDR1 is SGDLS and CDR2 is YYNGEE. This CDR3 has 13 amino acids. Trimming removed 3 bases at V and 4 bases at J, with 5 bases between. Supplemented by reference TRBV9 and TRBJ1-6, the full variable domain reads DSGVTQTPKHLITATGQRVTLRCSPRSGDLSVYWYQQSLDQGLQFLIQYYNGEERAKGNILERFSAQQFPDLHSELNLSSLELGDSALYFCASSGEYNSPLHFGNGTRLTVT.

The chain joins TRBV9 to TRBJ2-7; 10 positions agree with TRBD2. CDR1 SGDLS and CDR2 YYNGEE come from the germline V gene. The CDR3 is 14 residues long. With V trimmed by 4 bases and J by 4 bases, 5 bases remained unmatched. CDR3 nucleotide sequence: TGTGCCAGCAGCCGGATAGCGGGGGGTTACGAGCAGTACTTC. Translating gives CASSRIAGGYEQYF.

The gene calls are TRBV19 and TRBJ2-7; D is possibly TRBD2 (7 bases). The CDR3 is 15 amino acids. Between the trimmed V and J ends, which lost 1 base and 2 bases, there was a span of 12 bases. Per the germline V gene, CDR1 is LNHDA and CDR2 is SQIVND (reference sequence). DNA for the CDR3: TGTGCCAGTAGTATAGCGCGGGGGCCTACCTACGAGCAGTACTTC. This sequence encodes CASSIARGPTYEQYF. Combining the CDR3 with reference TRBV19 and TRBJ2-7 gives the whole variable domain DGGITQSPKYLFRKEGQNVTLSCEQNLNHDAMYWYRQDPGQGLRLIYYSQIVNDFQKGDIAEGYSVSREKKESFPLTVTSAQKNPTAFYLCASSIARGPTYEQYFGPGTRLTVT.

This clone was detected only once. The chain carries TRBV2 and TRBJ1-1; perhaps TRBD1 as D (5 bases). This CDR3 is built from 15 residues. Germline CDR1 SNHLY, CDR2 FYNNEI. The ends were cut back, 5 bases at V and 0 bases at J, with 13 bases in the middle. The CDR3 DNA reads TGTGCCAGCAGTCCGAAAGGGGCTTTGAACACTGAAGCTTTCTTT. Protein sequence: CASSPKGALNTEAFF.

This clone was seen more than once but under ten times. The chain links TRBV5-6 to TRBJ1-2; unclear D gene. Looked up from germline, CDR1 is SGHDT and CDR2 is YYEEEE. The V gene lost 3 bases and the J gene lost 2 bases, with 17 bases spanning the gap. The CDR3 sequence is 16 residues long. CDR3 in DNA: TGTGCCAGCAGCTCACGTGGGGTTAGCGTCAACTATGGCTACACCTTC. Residues: CASSSRGVSVNYGYTF.

The chain links TRBV4-2 to TRBJ2-2, with 9 nucleotides matching TRBD1. There are 16 residues in the CDR3. The V gene's germline CDR1 is LGHNA and CDR2 YNFKEQ. V shed 3 bases, J shed 4 bases, and the junction held 6 bases outside the gene matches. The CDR3 is CASSQNTGQGTGELFF. The CDR3 region has the DNA TGTGCCAGCAGCCAGAACACGGGACAGGGCACCGGGGAGCTGTTTTTT.

This clone occurred a few times. The rearrangement uses TRBV7-9 and TRBJ1-2; D is perhaps TRBD1 (6 bases). Trimming shortened V by 11 bases and J by 4 bases, and 14 bases separated the two germline ends. The CDR3 covers 12 residues. Germline V CDR1 and CDR2: SEHNR, FQNEAQ (reference sequence). The CDR3 here is CAGRDTFYGYTF. The CDR3 nucleotides read TGTGCCGGACGGGACACCTTCTATGGCTACACCTTC.

V usage is TRBV18 and J usage is TRBJ2-6, with no clear D. Germline CDR1 is KGHSH and CDR2 is LQKENI. V lost 3 bases and J 0 bases, leaving 12 bases between the germline ends. The CDR3 runs to 17 residues. This chain's CDR3 is CASSPRVTSSGANVLTF. The DNA of the CDR3 is TGTGCCAGCTCACCCCGGGTCACCTCCTCTGGGGCCAACGTCCTGACTTTC.

V and J are TRBV18 and TRBJ2-1; weak D call: TRBD1 (5 bases). Looked up from germline, CDR1 is KGHSH and CDR2 is LQKENI. The CDR3 has 13 amino acids. Trimming pared 3 bases from V and 8 bases from J, leaving 11 bases between. The CDR3 region has the DNA TGTGCCAGCTCACCGATCAGGGTTGATGAGCAGTTCTTC. Residues: CASSPIRVDEQFF.